The 7 T cell receptor beta chains below were found in one sample sequenced in a study of T cell responses to AZD1222 COVID-19 vaccine. TCRdb's copy holds only in-frame clones and misses some; the assay was immunoSEQ multiplex PCR. The table includes about 120,000 clones, about 86% detected once. Sample: peripheral blood, taken 28 days after the second AZD1222 dose. These receptors were collected from an adult who received the AZD1222 COVID-19 vaccine.

This clone was counted once. The V gene is TRBV5-1, the J gene TRBJ1-5; D remains unclear. The CDR3 loop spans 13 amino acids. Germline-derived CDR1 and CDR2 are SGHRS and YFSETQ. V gave up 6 bases and J gave up 9 bases, with 16 bases separating them. CDR3 DNA: TGCGCCAGCACCACTGATGGGTCTGGGCCCCAGCATTTT. Its translation is CASTTDGSGPQHF. The full variable domain, in which reference TRBV5-1 and TRBJ1-5 provide the parts outside the CDR3, is KAGVTQTPRYLIKTRGQQVTLSCSPISGHRSVSWYQQTPGQGLQFLFEYFSETQRNKGNFPGRFSGRQFSNSRSEMNVSTLELGDSALYLCASTTDGSGPQHFGDGTRLSIL.

The genes are TRBV2 and TRBJ1-2, with 8 bases fitting TRBD1. The CDR3 consists of 15 residues. Germline V gene lookup returns CDR1 SNHLY and CDR2 FYNNEI. With 2 bases clipped from V and 8 bases from J, the junction kept 10 bases outside the gene matches. The CDR3: CASSELYGQGRGYTF. CDR3 sequence (DNA): TGTGCCAGCAGTGAACTGTATGGACAGGGTAGGGGCTACACCTTC. The whole variable domain, remainder taken from reference TRBV2 and TRBJ1-2, is EPEVTQTPSHQVTQMGQEVILRCVPISNHLYFYWYRQILGQKVEFLVSFYNNEISEKSEIFDDQFSVERPDGSNFTLKIRSTKLEDSAMYFCASSELYGQGRGYTFGSGTRLTVV.

The V gene is TRBV12-3 or TRBV12-4, the J gene TRBJ1-1; D might be TRBD1 (5 bases). This CDR3 has 13 amino acids. V lost 6 bases to trimming and J lost 0 bases, with 8 bases between them. CDR3 coding DNA: TGTGCCAGCAGGGGACCGATGAACACTGAAGCTTTCTTT. Translation gives CASRGPMNTEAFF.

V is TRBV6-5 and J is TRBJ2-3; possibly TRBD1 or TRBD2 for D (5 bases each). CDR1 MNHEY and CDR2 SVGAGI come from the germline V gene. The CDR3 spans 15 residues. Trimming cost V 2 bases and J 0 bases, with 9 bases left between them. CDR3 amino acids: CASSYGGLSTDTQYF. Here the CDR3 DNA reads TGTGCCAGCAGTTACGGGGGTTTAAGCACAGATACGCAGTATTTT.

The J gene is TRBJ1-5, the V gene TRBV6-5; no definite D call. Trimming cost V 2 bases and J 5 bases, with 7 bases left between them. Germline CDR1 MNHEY, CDR2 SVGAGI. The CDR3 runs to 13 residues. The CDR3 reads CASSYRAHQPQHF. The CDR3, as DNA: TGTGCCAGCAGTTACAGGGCCCATCAGCCCCAGCATTTT.

The J gene is TRBJ2-5, the V gene TRBV29-1; a possible D gene is TRBD1 (6 bases). Trimming shortened V by 4 bases and J by 2 bases, and 8 bases separated the two germline ends. The CDR3 runs to 12 residues. Germline values: CDR1 SQVTM, CDR2 ANQGSEA. In DNA, the CDR3 is TGCAGCGTTGCAGGGGCACAAGAGACCCAGTACTTC. The encoded protein is CSVAGAQETQYF.

This chain links TRBV3-1 (or the pseudogene TRBV3-2) with TRBJ2-1; D is ambiguous. Trimming stripped 7 bases from V and 8 bases from J, with 18 bases between. Germline V gene lookup returns CDR1 LGHDT and CDR2 YNNKEL (reference sequence). This CDR3 contains 14 residues. CDR3 nucleotides: TGTGCCAGCACCGAGGTGTGGGGTTCTGATGAGCAGTTCTTC. It codes for CASTEVWGSDEQFF.